These 13 T cell receptor beta chains came from one sample sequenced in a study of CD8 T cells in Susac syndrome (dated by TCRdb to the late 2010s). The library relied on the immunoSEQ multiplex PCR assay. RNA was extracted using the RNeasy kit, and about 0.45 to 1 ug of the RNA was reverse transcribed with random hexamers. TCRdb cleaned the public reads at Q25 with fastp, built clones with MiXCR and kept in-frame beta chains. CDR3 protein duplicates are merged, each entry listing the most common genes and DNA. The sample data list some 120,000 distinct CDR3 sequences, and around 92% of these were observed just once. The top ten constitute approximately 0.12% of the sample. The sample consisted of CD8+ T cells from PBMCs. Source of these receptors: a human donor in good health.

The chain recombines TRBV21-1 with TRBJ1-5; the table's D call, TRBD1, was not checked against the DNA. TRBV21-1 is a pseudogene locus. This CDR3 has 13 residues. CDR3 DNA: TGTGCCCCCCAAGGGGGAAGGGGGCAGCCCCAGCATTTT. This translates into CAPQGGRGQPQHF.

The CDR3 bases are TGTGCCAGCAGTGGGGGGAATTCACCCCTCCACTTT. Its protein is CASSGGNSPLHF. The gene calls are TRBV25-1 and TRBJ1-6, with a possible D match to TRBD1 (5 bases). V was clipped by 4 bases and J by 7 bases, with 5 bases between them. Germline V gene data show CDR1 as MGHDK and CDR2 as SYGVNS. The CDR3 runs to 12 residues. The complete variable domain, with remaining parts taken from reference TRBV25-1 and TRBJ1-6, reads EADIYQTPRYLVIGTGKKITLECSQTMGHDKMYWYQQDPGMELHLIHYSYGVNSTEKGDLSSESTVSRIRTEHFPLTLESARPSHTSQYLCASSGGNSPLHFGNGTRLTVT.

This sequence joins TRBV4-1 and TRBJ2-5; 7 nucleotides align to TRBD1. Trimming removed 3 bases from V and 4 bases from J; junction bases left unmatched: 8. This CDR3 region has 15 residues. Germline V CDR1 and CDR2: MGHRA, YSYEKL. CDR3 residues: CASSHVDRDRETQYF. As DNA, the CDR3 is TGCGCCAGCAGCCATGTCGACAGGGATCGAGAGACCCAGTACTTC.

This chain links TRBV4-3 with TRBJ2-1, with D hard to call. V lost 0 bases, J lost 6 bases, and 6 bases lay in between. CDR3 length: 13 residues. Germline V gives CDR1 LGHNA, CDR2 YSLEER. CDR3 residues: CASSQDPFNEQFF. The CDR3 DNA follows: TGCGCCAGCAGCCAAGATCCCTTCAATGAGCAGTTCTTC.

This chain links TRBV5-1 with TRBJ2-5; D is perhaps TRBD1 or TRBD2 (5 bases each). CDR1 and CDR2 (germline): SGHRS, YFSETQ. V dropped 3 bases and J dropped 5 bases, with 20 bases sitting between them. The CDR3 is 16 amino acids. The CDR3 spells CASSWDERTGSETQYF. As DNA, the CDR3 is TGCGCCAGCAGCTGGGACGAGCGGACTGGCTCGGAGACCCAGTACTTC.

J is TRBJ2-3 and V is TRBV5-6, with a possible D match to TRBD2 (6 bases). Germline V CDR1 and CDR2: SGHDT, YYEEEE. The CDR3 is 15 amino acids. With 4 bases removed from V and 0 bases from J, the gap between germline ends came to 12 bases. In DNA, the CDR3 is TGTGCCAGCAGCCCCGGGGAGGCTAGCACAGATACGCAGTATTTT. It is translated as CASSPGEASTDTQYF.

The V gene is TRBV20-1, the J gene TRBJ1-5; D may be TRBD1 (6 bases). Germline V CDR1 and CDR2: DFQATT, SNEGSKA (reference sequence). Trimming removed 5 bases from V and 3 bases from J, with 14 bases in between. This CDR3 contains 14 residues. DNA for the CDR3: TGCAGTGCTCGGACGGGGGCCGACAATCAGCCCCAGCATTTT. Its protein is CSARTGADNQPQHF.

V gene TRBV5-1 combines with J gene TRBJ2-3, with TRBD2 matching 7 bases. V shed 0 bases and J 4 bases; nucleotides not matched to a gene: 2. This CDR3 spans 14 amino acids. Germline V gene sequence: CDR1 SGHRS, CDR2 YFSETQ. The CDR3 nucleotides are TGCGCCAGCAGCTTGGGGACTAGTTCAGATACGCAGTATTTT. It encodes CASSLGTSSDTQYF.

V usage is TRBV29-1 and J usage is TRBJ1-1; D is perhaps TRBD1 (5 bases). This CDR3 has 13 amino acids. Trimming cost V 3 bases and J 0 bases, with 8 bases left between them. Germline CDR1 SQVTM, CDR2 ANQGSEA. As DNA, the CDR3 is TGCAGCGTTGAGGGGCCCATGAACACTGAAGCTTTCTTT. It specifies CSVEGPMNTEAFF.

The V gene is TRBV3-1, the J gene TRBJ1-3; D gene ambiguous. CDR3 length equals 15 residues. The germline V gene has CDR1 LGHDT and CDR2 YNNKEL (reference sequence). V was shortened by 4 bases and J by 0 bases, with 10 bases between the two germline ends. This chain's CDR3 is CASSLGRASGNTIYF. In DNA, the CDR3 is TGTGCCAGCAGCCTCGGACGGGCCTCTGGAAACACCATATATTTT.

The chain is built from TRBV19 and TRBJ1-2; D gene unclear. Trimming cost V 6 bases and J 0 bases, with 11 bases left between them. This CDR3 has 14 residues. From germline, CDR1 is LNHDA and CDR2 SQIVND (reference sequence). The CDR3 is CASRHSSANYGYTF. The CDR3 DNA is TGTGCCAGTAGACACAGTTCGGCTAACTATGGCTACACCTTC.

V usage is TRBV14 and J usage is TRBJ1-1, with a weak D call TRBD1 (5 bases). CDR3 length equals 12 residues. With 4 bases removed from V and 6 bases from J, the gap between germline ends came to 9 bases. The germline V gene has CDR1 SGHDN and CDR2 FVKESK. The CDR3 sequence: CASSPRVSEAFF. The CDR3 DNA sequence: TGTGCCAGCAGCCCCAGGGTATCTGAAGCTTTCTTT. The whole variable domain, filled in from reference TRBV14 and TRBJ1-1, reads EAGVTQFPSHSVIEKGQTVTLRCDPISGHDNLYWYRRVMGKEIKFLLHFVKESKQDESGMPNNRFLAERTGGTYSTLKVQPAELEDSGVYFCASSPRVSEAFFGQGTRLTVV.

The chain combines TRBV25-1 with TRBJ2-2, with D perhaps being TRBD1 or TRBD2 (6 bases each). Trimming cost V 6 bases and J 1 base, with 12 bases left between them. Germline CDR1 and CDR2: MGHDK and SYGVNS. CDR3 size: 15 residues. CDR3 sequence (DNA): TGTGCCAGCAGGAGAAGGGGGGAGAACACCGGGGAGCTGTTTTTT. Translation gives CASRRRGENTGELFF.